The sequence of this T cell receptor beta chain was determined in a study of blood T cell repertoires in COVID-19 (dated by TCRdb to about 2020). Context from the whole study: The collaborator samples originated in the United States, Italy and Spain and spanned the acute and convalescent phases of COVID-19. The prospective study material was composed of cDNA or gDNA derived from T cells, B-cell-depleted T cells, or PBMCs. Subjects who had been exposed to COVID-19, were actively infected with it, or had recovered from it provided the deeply sampled blood TCRbeta repertoires that made up the dataset. The repertoires were released in a freely available public database meant as a resource for research on the immune response to SARS-CoV-2. Samples came from the ongoing ImmuneRACE study (first 160 participants) plus 1,254 subjects from 6 global collaborators. Sample metadata almost always included a de-identified subject ID, COVID-19 status, age in years and sex. Where available, HLA class I and class II types were taken from metadata supplied by the sample provider and were not determined by assay-based typing. Paper-wide results and their limitations: The amount of clinical and demographic metadata varied by source and participant and was provided uncurated.

The immunoSEQ Assay, a bias-controlled multiplex PCR, was used to amplify TCRbeta CDR3 regions from genomic DNA. The authors' analysis ran thus. Within the assay, amplification of reference gene primers was used to estimate how many nucleated cells each sample contained. Sequence reads were collapsed and filtered to measure the absolute abundance of every unique TCRbeta CDR3 rearrangement. Productive Simpson clonality was computed per sample as the square root of Simpson's diversity index over productive rearrangements. As stored in TCRdb, this immuneACCESS dataset retains in-frame rearrangements with V and J assigned. A fraction of the clones does not appear; measured against another copy, unresolved V genes explain less than half of the discrepancy, and the remainder lacks a known reason. V and J calls plus clone size are reproduced from that table; the DNA served to infer D and trimming. In this sample the table shows over 250,000 clones, about 89% of which occur a single time. The top ten constitute around a tenth of the sample.

V is trimmed back by 4 bases and J by 5 bases, and the junction contains 2 bases that no gene match accounts for. The CDR3 holds 15 amino acids from the cysteine to the phenylalanine. CDR3 DNA only is kept here, 45 bases in frame from base 1. Taken from the germline V gene, the CDR1 and CDR2 loops are SGDLS and YYNGEE. This clone was picked up one time. Its antigen target is currently unknown. Base qualities are not recorded, but no much larger clone differs from it by a single base. Another Seattle source contributed samples from volunteer blood donors who had recovered from COVID-19. Collaborating institutions collected whole blood in K2EDTA tubes following their own protocols. Collaborator samples were shipped for TCRbeta analysis as frozen whole blood, isolated PBMCs, or DNA extracted from either sample type.

What was sequenced was peripheral blood. This clonotype originated in a man aged 40-49 years who had recovered from COVID-19. The chain employs TRBV9 and TRBJ2-5; the central 16 bases match TRBD2. The sequence in DNA is TGTGCCAGCAGCAGGGGACTAGCGGGAGGGGAGACCCAGTACTTC. It encodes CASSRGLAGGETQYF.